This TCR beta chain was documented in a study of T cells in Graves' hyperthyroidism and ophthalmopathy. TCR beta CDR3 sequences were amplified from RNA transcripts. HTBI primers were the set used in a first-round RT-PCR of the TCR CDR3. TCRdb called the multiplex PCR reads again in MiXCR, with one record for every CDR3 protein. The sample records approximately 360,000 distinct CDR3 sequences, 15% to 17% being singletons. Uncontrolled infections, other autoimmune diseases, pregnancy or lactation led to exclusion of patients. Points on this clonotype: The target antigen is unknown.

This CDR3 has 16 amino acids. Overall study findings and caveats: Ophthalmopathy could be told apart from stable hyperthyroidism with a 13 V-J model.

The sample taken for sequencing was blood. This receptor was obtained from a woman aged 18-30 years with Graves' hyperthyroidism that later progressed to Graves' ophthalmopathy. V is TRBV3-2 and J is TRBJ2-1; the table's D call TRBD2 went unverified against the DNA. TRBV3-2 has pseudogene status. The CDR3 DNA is TGTGCCAGCAGCCCCCGACTAGCGGGAGACGAGAGTGAGCAGTTCTTC. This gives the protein CASSPRLAGDESEQFF.